Listed below are T cell receptor beta chains from one sample, sequenced in a study of human T cells and chemical hapten exposure. TCRdb used MiXCR to reprocess the RACE reads, holding one entry per CDR3 protein. Of around 99,000 distinct CDR3 sequences in the sample, around 12% were seen once. The sample was whole blood, taken in connection with sensitization to the hapten diphenylcyclopropenone (DPC). Every receptor here comes from a woman aged 40 to 50 with alopecia areata. Some clones in this sample may be carry-over from other donors' samples. The conserved cysteine and the conserved F or W are not part of the CDR3 here.

V gene	J gene	CDR3 protein
TRBV28	TRBJ1-2	ASSARIYGYT
TRBV29-1	TRBJ2-2	SVPQGPNTGELF
TRBV5-1	TRBJ2-7	ASSQQQGSGEQY
TRBV2	TRBJ1-2	ASTPRRQPTGYGYT
TRBV7-2	TRBJ2-1	ASSPVAGAVIEQF
TRBV5-1	TRBJ2-1	ASSPAGLAGLGEQF
TRBV18	TRBJ2-2	AARGYTGELF
TRBV4-2	TRBJ2-7	ASSQDFRTSGRGSYEQY
TRBV2	TRBJ2-1	ASSDLAGIYNEQF
TRBV27	TRBJ2-4	ASSFGTAAKNIQY
TRBV9	TRBJ2-7	ASSVEAGAYEQY
TRBV27	TRBJ2-3	ASSLSAFSGSFTDTQY
TRBV11-2	TRBJ1-6	ASSPPGGDNSPLH
TRBV3-1	TRBJ2-7	ASSRSGTGYEQY
TRBV7-6	TRBJ2-7	ASSLSSPSTLSYEQY
TRBV5-6	TRBJ2-4	ASSFKGLHIQY
TRBV7-2	TRBJ2-4	ASSPFGNIQY
TRBV9	TRBJ2-5	ASSGGTSGRYQETQY
TRBV20-1	TRBJ1-4	SARRGLQLEKLF
TRBV28	TRBJ2-3	ASSFSQGVDTQY
TRBV29-1	TRBJ2-1	SASGLAGHEQF
TRBV3-1	TRBJ1-3	ASSQETYGNTIY
TRBV11-2	TRBJ2-6	ASSSQGSGANVLT
TRBV18	TRBJ2-6	ASSQPGQSGANVLT
TRBV20-1	TRBJ2-5	SGQGGRQETQY
TRBV7-3	TRBJ1-1	ASSLTPGSTEAF
TRBV9	TRBJ2-5	ASSPGTFQETQY
TRBV10-2	TRBJ2-1	ASSESPSGAYEQF
TRBV9	TRBJ2-2	ASSVVSGNTGELF
TRBV27	TRBJ2-7	ASTPGQGLSYEQY